This T cell receptor beta chain was recovered during a study of T-cell memory formation after mild COVID-19. The CDR3 covers 13 residues. Trimming left V 1 base short and J 5 bases short, with 8 bases between. From the 5' RACE reads, TCRdb called clonotypes with MiXCR, one entry per CDR3 protein. Found here are around 82,000 distinct CDR3 sequences, about 13% of them singletons; the top ten hold less than 45%. Material: PBMCs or a T cell subset sorted from them (not recorded which). The rearrangement uses TRBV12-3 or TRBV12-4 and TRBJ2-5; D remains unclear. The clonotype originates from a man aged 18 to 29 who had mild COVID-19 (a few samples of this study predate the infection). Cell type and time point are not known. CDR3 sequence reads: CASSLVLGETQYF. CDR3 bases: TGTGCCAGCAGTTTAGTTCTGGGGGAGACCCAGTACTTC.